The sequence of this TCR beta chain was determined in a study of beta chain features in type 1 diabetes. Expressed TCRB transcripts were sequenced because the isolated RNA had all been reverse transcribed beforehand. Repertoires were generated with immunoSEQ multiplex PCR, while TCRdb's copy carries only in-frame clones and drops some. Among around 500,000 clones listed, roughly 30% were seen once. The sequenced sample was naive CD4+ T cells from blood. The receptor's source is a man younger than 35 in good health.

Here the CDR3 reads CASSLQGAQYF. The CDR3 DNA reads as TGTGCCAGCAGTTTACAGGGTGCCCAGTACTTC. The J gene is TRBJ2-5, the V gene TRBV27, with a weak D call TRBD1 (5 bases). Trimming took 2 bases from V and 9 from J, leaving 7 bases between them. The CDR3 has 11 residues. Looked up from germline, CDR1 is MNHEY and CDR2 is SMNVEV (reference sequence).